The clone carrying this T cell receptor (beta chain) was detected only a few times. Its antigen is still unknown. Unique molecular identifiers were incorporated during preparation of the TCRbeta library. TCRdb processed the PCR reads anew with MiXCR; each CDR3 protein has one entry. Among around 700,000 distinct CDR3 sequences, about an eighth were seen once, and the ten largest hold 0.79%. Germline V lookup: CDR1 SGHRS, CDR2 YFSETQ. J gave up 4 bases and V 0 bases, and 11 bases lay outside the gene matches. This CDR3 region has 17 residues. The source of the sample is a study of T-cell reconstitution after alpha-beta-depleted transplantation in children. Whole-study results and caveats: Two months or so post-transplant, alpha-beta T cells reportedly derived from several hundred expanded graft clones.

The V and J genes are TRBV5-1 and TRBJ1-1; TRBD1 matches at 8 bases. Material: PBMCs, obtained before TCRalphabeta/CD19-depleted stem cell transplant. This receptor was obtained from a girl aged 2-15 years with congenital amegakaryocytic thrombocytopenia, due to receive a stem cell transplant. The CDR3 DNA sequence: TGCGCCAGCAGCTTGGAGGACAGGGCTTTGAGTATCACTGAAGCTTTCTTT. This encodes CASSLEDRALSITEAFF.